Detailed here is one TCR beta chain. Its antigen is currently unknown. Method: immunoSEQ multiplex PCR; TCRdb's copy keeps in-frame clones and lacks some. This sample has roughly 73,000 clones, with around four fifths found just once. The data were obtained in a study of T cell repertoires and HLA-DP antigens. For the study at large: Alloreactive CD4+ T cells targeted HLA-DP on transduced HeLa.

The CDR3 is 15 residues long. Per the germline V gene, CDR1 is SGDLS and CDR2 is YYNGEE. Germline trimming cut 4 bases from V and 5 bases from J; bases unmatched to any gene: 10. The source material was CD4+ T cells from PBMCs. The chain joins TRBV9 to TRBJ2-5; 8 bases fit TRBD2. This receptor was obtained from a man in his 60s in good health and CMV-seronegative. CDR3 coding DNA: TGTGCCAGCAGCCCCCGGGACGGGAGGGGGGAGACCCAGTACTTC. It translates to CASSPRDGRGETQYF.